A single sample gave rise to the 21 T cell receptor beta chains below, sequenced in a study of shared clonotypes between healthy human individuals. Libraries were prepared by immunoSEQ multiplex PCR; TCRdb keeps only in-frame clonotypes and omits some of them. The table has 600,000 to 800,000 clones, roughly 72% seen once. Sequenced: memory CD4+ T cells sorted from blood. Subset noted: CD45RA-negative fraction. The receptors shown here come from a woman aged 25-40 years in good health.

This clone has only one observation. The J gene is TRBJ2-7, the V gene TRBV4-2; 7 bases align to TRBD1. V lost 1 base to trimming and J lost 8 bases; unmatched junction nucleotides: 11. Germline loops: CDR1 LGHNA, CDR2 YNFKEQ. The CDR3 spans 15 residues. DNA of the CDR3: TGTGCCAGCAGCCAAGCCGGGACAGCCTTTTTGAAGCAGTACTTC. Translation gives CASSQAGTAFLKQYF.

V is TRBV11-3 and J is TRBJ2-1; possibly TRBD1 for D (5 bases). The germline V gene has CDR1 SGHNT and CDR2 YENEEA. CDR3 length: 14 residues. Trimming took 2 bases from V and 8 from J, leaving 13 bases between them. The CDR3 is CASSLQGGRDEQFF. The DNA for the CDR3 is TGTGCCAGCAGCTTACAGGGTGGCAGGGATGAGCAGTTCTTC.

This clone came up a few times. J is TRBJ2-7 and V is TRBV27, with D perhaps being TRBD1 or TRBD2 (5 bases each). CDR3 size: 15 residues. Germline lookup yields CDR1 MNHEY and CDR2 SMNVEV (reference sequence). Trimming took off 3 bases at V and 3 bases at J, with 15 bases between the two ends. The CDR3 DNA sequence: TGTGCCAGCAGTTTGGGGCCTGGACTGAACTACGAGCAGTACTTC. As protein: CASSLGPGLNYEQYF.

This sequence joins TRBV9 and TRBJ2-3; the D is unclear. With 3 bases removed from V and 1 base from J, the gap between germline ends came to 9 bases. Germline V gene lookup returns CDR1 SGDLS and CDR2 YYNGEE. The CDR3 is 14 residues long. CDR3 sequence (DNA): TGTGCCAGCAGCGCAAGCTGGGGCACAGATACGCAGTATTTT. Amino acid sequence: CASSASWGTDTQYF.

The chain recombines TRBV28 with TRBJ2-7; 8 nucleotides match TRBD1. The V gene end was trimmed by 3 bases and the J gene end by 12 bases; junction bases not matched to a gene: 19. This CDR3 has 16 residues. Germline assignment: CDR1 MDHEN and CDR2 SYDVKM. The CDR3 reads CASSFTRTGPGTRGYF. CDR3 coding DNA: TGTGCCAGCAGTTTCACTCGGACAGGGCCAGGAACGAGGGGGTACTTC.

The chain combines TRBV27 with TRBJ1-2; 8 positions agree with TRBD1. Looked up from germline, CDR1 is MNHEY and CDR2 is SMNVEV (reference sequence). This CDR3 is 15 amino acids long. Germline trimming cut 5 bases from V and 4 bases from J; bases unmatched to any gene: 9. CDR3: CASSIQRDRFYGYTF. In DNA, the CDR3 is TGTGCCAGCAGTATACAACGGGACAGGTTCTATGGCTACACCTTC.

This clone is a singleton in its sample. DNA of the CDR3: TGTGCCAGCAGCCCCGGGACGGTGGAGACCCAGTACTTC. Amino acids: CASSPGTVETQYF. The genes are TRBV7-3 and TRBJ2-5; possibly TRBD1 or TRBD2 for D (5 bases each). This CDR3 contains 13 residues. CDR1 and CDR2 from the germline V gene are SGHTA and FQGTGA. The germline V and J ends were trimmed by 5 bases and 5 bases, with 12 bases remaining between them.

V gene TRBV7-9 combines with J gene TRBJ1-5; D unresolved. V lost 7 bases and J 7 bases, leaving 14 bases between the germline ends. CDR3 length: 13 amino acids. Germline CDR1 and CDR2: SEHNR and FQNEAQ (reference sequence). DNA of the CDR3: TGTGCCAGCACCCCTCCCCGTAGACAGCCCCAGCATTTT. Translating gives CASTPPRRQPQHF.

V usage is TRBV11-3 and J usage is TRBJ2-4; D is perhaps TRBD2 (5 bases). The CDR3 spans 13 residues. The germline gives CDR1 SGHNT, CDR2 YENEEA. Trimming shortened V by 1 base and J by 8 bases, and 9 bases separated the two germline ends. The CDR3 sequence is CASSLGGSDIQYF. The CDR3 DNA reads TGTGCCAGCAGCTTAGGAGGGAGTGACATTCAGTACTTC.

CDR3: CASSFRSFQDTDTQYF. The CDR3 DNA sequence: TGTGCCAGCAGCTTCCGGTCTTTCCAGGACACAGATACGCAGTATTTT. This chain uses TRBV5-5 with TRBJ2-3; D not resolved. Germline loops: CDR1 SGHKS, CDR2 YYEKEE (reference sequence). V lost 2 bases, J lost 2 bases, and 15 bases lay in between. This CDR3 is built from 16 residues. The whole variable domain, remainder taken from reference TRBV5-5 and TRBJ2-3, is DAGVTQSPTHLIKTRGQQVTLRCSPISGHKSVSWYQQVLGQGPQFIFQYYEKEERGRGNFPDRFSARQFPNYSSELNVNALLLGDSALYLCASSFRSFQDTDTQYFGPGTRLTVL.

The V call is TRBV28, the J call TRBJ1-4, with D maybe TRBD1 (5 bases). V was clipped by 2 bases and J by 3 bases, with 10 bases between them. Germline CDR1 reads MDHEN; CDR2 reads SYDVKM. This CDR3 comprises 15 residues. The CDR3 nucleotides are TGTGCCAGCAGTTTACGGGGGTCTTCTAATGAAAAACTGTTTTTT. Protein: CASSLRGSSNEKLFF.

This chain uses TRBV2 with TRBJ2-7; D perhaps matches TRBD2 (5 bases). CDR3 size: 13 residues. V was clipped by 4 bases and J by 2 bases, with 9 bases between them. The germline V gene encodes CDR1 SNHLY and CDR2 FYNNEI. The CDR3 bases are TGTGCCAGCAGTGGCGGGCCCCCCTACGAGCAGTACTTC. This codes for CASSGGPPYEQYF.

This chain joins TRBV2 and TRBJ2-3; 10 nucleotides line up with TRBD2. Germline lookup yields CDR1 SNHLY and CDR2 FYNNEI. CDR3 length: 17 residues. V dropped 3 bases and J dropped 1; count of bases not matched to a gene: 7. CDR3 DNA sequence: TGTGCCAGCAGTGACGCCCTAGCGGGAGTGGGCACAGATACGCAGTATTTT. The encoded protein is CASSDALAGVGTDTQYF.

The rearrangement joins TRBV28 to TRBJ2-5; the D gene could be TRBD1 or TRBD2 (5 bases each). Near its end, the DNA agrees better with TRBJ2-7, so the J call may be wrong. Germline lookup yields CDR1 MDHEN and CDR2 SYDVKM. This CDR3 comprises 11 residues. CDR3 nucleotides: TGTGCCAGTACGGGACCTTACGAGCAGTACTTC. It codes for CASTGPYEQYF.

The chain carries TRBV28 and TRBJ2-7; no definite D call. Germline V CDR1 and CDR2: MDHEN, SYDVKM. V shed 3 bases and J shed 9 bases, with 9 bases lying between them. This CDR3 region has 11 residues. For the CDR3, the DNA is TGTGCCAGCAGTTTTTTGGGTATGCAGTACTTC. Translated, it gives CASSFLGMQYF.

This chain's CDR3 is CASSITGTGGFGNTIYF. CDR3 DNA: TGCGCCAGCAGTATAACCGGGACAGGAGGGTTCGGAAACACCATATATTTT. The gene calls are TRBV4-1 and TRBJ1-3, with TRBD1 matching 8 bases. In germline, CDR1 is MGHRA, CDR2 YSYEKL. This CDR3 contains 17 residues. V shed 6 bases and J 4 bases; nucleotides not matched to a gene: 14.

In nucleotides, the CDR3 is TGTGCCAGCAGTGTTGGACTAGGCACAGATACGCAGTATTTT. It is translated as CASSVGLGTDTQYF. The chain recombines TRBV2 with TRBJ2-3; 7 positions agree with TRBD2. CDR3 length: 14 residues. J lost 1 base, V lost 4 bases, and 2 bases had no gene match. Germline assignment: CDR1 SNHLY and CDR2 FYNNEI.

For the CDR3, the DNA is TGTGCCAGCAGGCCAGGTGGGAGCTCCTACGAGCAGTACTTC. This sequence encodes CASRPGGSSYEQYF. The chain is built from TRBV28 and TRBJ2-7, with D possibly TRBD2 on 5 matching bases. The germline V gene encodes CDR1 MDHEN and CDR2 SYDVKM. V was clipped by 6 bases and J by 0 bases, with 12 bases between them. The CDR3 sequence is 14 residues long.

The V call is TRBV27, the J call TRBJ2-3, with 9 bases aligning to TRBD2. The junction had 2 bases not matched to a gene; V was cut back by 6 bases and J by 4 bases. The CDR3 sequence is 13 residues long. Germline loops: CDR1 MNHEY, CDR2 SMNVEV (reference sequence). The chain's CDR3 is CASRREGSDTQYF. The DNA of the CDR3 is TGTGCCAGCAGGCGGGAGGGCTCAGATACGCAGTATTTT.

The chain links TRBV11-2 to TRBJ2-7, with D possibly TRBD1 on 6 matching bases. This CDR3 region has 15 residues. Trimming left V 5 bases short and J 4 bases short, with 18 bases between. CDR1 SGHAT and CDR2 FQNNGV come from the germline V gene. CDR3: CASSLAGVPLYEQYF. DNA for the CDR3: TGTGCCAGCAGCCTCGCAGGGGTCCCCCTATACGAGCAGTACTTC.

The chain carries TRBV19 and TRBJ2-5; 8 bases fit TRBD2. The CDR3 runs 15 residues. Looked up from germline, CDR1 is LNHDA and CDR2 is SQIVND (reference sequence). The V gene end was trimmed by 8 bases and the J gene end by 5 bases; junction bases not matched to a gene: 13. CDR3 region: CASRDPRRGGETQYF. The DNA of the CDR3 is TGTGCCAGTCGAGATCCCCGACGGGGGGGGGAGACCCAGTACTTC.